This T cell receptor beta chain was recovered during a study of read filtering for tumor transcriptome and immune sequencing. Molecular barcoded adaptors covering alpha/delta and beta/gamma chains were used on approximately 400 ng RNA. TCRdb ran MiXCR on the reads and lists one entry per CDR3 protein. This sample has tens of thousands of distinct CDR3 sequences, with 15% to 20% found just once. Germline CDR1 LNHDA, CDR2 SQIVND (reference sequence). Trimming removed 6 bases from V and 6 bases from J; junction bases left unmatched: 9. This CDR3 contains 15 residues. The rearrangement links TRBV19 to TRBJ2-1, with 9 nucleotides matching TRBD2. Sequencing used a population of CD138-negative cells sorted from bone marrow. The sequence came from a donor at least 40 years old with multiple myeloma. The CDR3 coding sequence is TGTGCCAGTAGATTAGCGGGAGCCTATTCCAATGAGCAGTTCTTC. Amino acids: CASRLAGAYSNEQFF.